This passage covers 21 T cell receptor beta chains from one sample sequenced in a study of T-cell memory formation after mild COVID-19. In TCRdb, the 5' RACE reads were re-called with MiXCR into one record per CDR3 protein. The sample consists of under 450,000 distinct CDR3 sequences, 20% to 25% of them appearing once. Specimen: PBMCs or a T cell subset sorted from them (not recorded which). The receptors shown here come from a man in his late teens or twenties who had mild COVID-19 (a few samples of this study predate the infection). Cell type and time point are not known.

This clonotype was observed a few times. V usage is TRBV7-2 and J usage is TRBJ1-5, with no clear D. The CDR3 runs to 16 residues. Germline V gene data show CDR1 as SGHTA and CDR2 as FQGNSA. The V gene lost 4 bases and the J gene lost 6 bases, with 19 bases spanning the gap. CDR3: CASSSLPAGGGQPQHF. The CDR3 DNA follows: TGTGCCAGCAGCTCCCTACCGGCGGGCGGCGGTCAGCCCCAGCATTTT.

The rearrangement links TRBV7-9 to TRBJ2-7; D is perhaps TRBD1 or TRBD2 (5 bases each). The germline V gene has CDR1 SEHNR and CDR2 FQNEAQ (reference sequence). This CDR3 has 14 residues. V lost 3 bases and J lost 2, with 11 bases in between. The CDR3 DNA reads as TGTGCCAGCAGCTTGCAGGGACCGGCCTACGAGCAGTACTTC. This gives the protein CASSLQGPAYEQYF.

The table lists this clonotype with a few counts. The gene calls are TRBV18 and TRBJ1-2; the D is unclear. Germline V gene lookup returns CDR1 KGHSH and CDR2 LQKENI. The V end lost 1 base, the J end lost 6 bases, and 9 bases lay between the germline ends. The CDR3 consists of 13 residues. Here the CDR3 reads CASSPLRRDGYTF. For the CDR3, the DNA is TGTGCCAGCTCACCACTGCGCCGGGATGGCTACACCTTC.

This chain uses TRBV5-6 with TRBJ1-6; 8 bases fit TRBD1. The V and J ends lost 2 bases and 0 bases, in that order; junction bases with no gene match: 4. This CDR3 has 17 residues. The germline CDR1 and CDR2 sequences are SGHDT and YYEEEE. CDR3 coding DNA: TGTGCCAGCAGCTTCCGGGACAGGAGCTCCTATAATTCACCCCTCCACTTT. Translating gives CASSFRDRSSYNSPLHF.

The rearrangement joins TRBV7-2 to TRBJ1-1; D is ambiguous. In germline, CDR1 is SGHTA, CDR2 FQGNSA. This CDR3 has 14 residues. V lost 1 base and J 0 bases, leaving 6 bases between the germline ends. This CDR3 reads CASSLVALNTEAFF. CDR3 coding DNA: TGTGCCAGCAGCTTAGTTGCTCTGAACACTGAAGCTTTCTTT.

This clonotype was detected ten times or more. V gene TRBV5-1 combines with J gene TRBJ1-1, with TRBD1 matching over 8 bases. This CDR3 is 14 amino acids long. Germline CDR1 SGHRS, CDR2 YFSETQ. V gave up 4 bases and J gave up 4 bases; unmatched junction bases: 6. The CDR3 coding sequence is TGCGCCAGCAGCGTGGACAGGGCGGGCACTGAAGCTTTCTTT. Amino acid sequence: CASSVDRAGTEAFF.

This clonotype was detected only a few times. The V gene is TRBV7-9, the J gene TRBJ1-6; 8 positions match TRBD1. V gave up 7 bases and J gave up 8 bases; unmatched junction bases: 7. Germline values: CDR1 SEHNR, CDR2 FQNEAQ (reference sequence). This CDR3 has 14 amino acids. CDR3 nucleotide sequence: TGTGCCAGCACCGGGGGACAGGATGATTCACCCCTCCACTTT. Translation: CASTGGQDDSPLHF. Looking up the rest from reference TRBV7-9 and TRBJ1-6 gives the full variable domain: DTGVSQNPRHKITKRGQNVTFRCDPISEHNRLYWYRQTLGQGPEFLTYFQNEAQLEKSRLLSDRFSAERPKGSFSTLEIQRTEQGDSAMYLCASTGGQDDSPLHFGNGTRLTVT.

This chain connects TRBV11-3 to TRBJ1-5; D is uncertain. This CDR3 contains 10 residues. Per the germline V gene, CDR1 is SGHNT and CDR2 is YENEEA. V gave up 6 bases and J gave up 5 bases, with 2 bases separating them. This CDR3 is CASRDQPQHF. The DNA of the CDR3 is TGTGCCAGCAGGGATCAGCCCCAGCATTTT.

This clonotype came up a few times. The chain has TRBV5-1 and TRBJ1-2; D perhaps matches TRBD1 (5 bases). CDR1 is SGHRS and CDR2 is YFSETQ in the germline V gene. The CDR3 extends over 14 amino acids. Trimming cost V 4 bases and J 7 bases, with 17 bases left between them. The CDR3 loop reads CASSPRRGDGGYTF. The CDR3 coding sequence is TGCGCCAGCAGCCCCCGCCGGGGGGATGGTGGCTACACCTTC. Variable domain in full (rest from reference TRBV5-1 and TRBJ1-2): KAGVTQTPRYLIKTRGQQVTLSCSPISGHRSVSWYQQTPGQGLQFLFEYFSETQRNKGNFPGRFSGRQFSNSRSEMNVSTLELGDSALYLCASSPRRGDGGYTFGSGTRLTVV.

The CDR3, as DNA: TGTGCCAGTAGTACAGGGACAGGTCTCGGCTACACCTTC. Translated: CASSTGTGLGYTF. This sequence joins TRBV19 and TRBJ1-2; 8 bases line up with TRBD1. The junction had 6 bases not matched to a gene; V was cut back by 4 bases and J by 8 bases. Germline-derived CDR1 and CDR2 are LNHDA and SQIVND (reference sequence). CDR3 length equals 13 residues.

V gene TRBV15 combines with J gene TRBJ2-7; a weak D match, TRBD2 (5 bases). The germline gives CDR1 LNHNV, CDR2 YYDKDF (reference sequence). There are 13 residues in the CDR3. Deletions cut 4 bases from V and 3 bases from J, with 10 bases between. In DNA, the CDR3 is TGTGCCACCAGCACCAGAGGGTTCTACGAGCAGTACTTC. It specifies CATSTRGFYEQYF.

The rearrangement uses TRBV7-9 and TRBJ2-3; 8 bases map to TRBD1. V lost 3 bases and J lost 6; bases outside the gene matches: 5. Per germline, CDR1 SEHNR and CDR2 FQNEAQ (reference sequence). This CDR3 contains 14 residues. For the CDR3, the DNA is TGTGCCAGCAGCTTGACAGGGGCGGAGGATACGCAGTATTTT. Amino acid sequence: CASSLTGAEDTQYF.

This clonotype was counted between two and nine times. This chain uses TRBV7-8 with TRBJ2-7; unclear D gene. CDR3 length: 12 residues. V lost 6 bases and J lost 7, with 13 bases in between. The germline CDR1 and CDR2 sequences are SGHVS and FQNEAQ. The CDR3 region is CASSNGRREQYF. The CDR3 DNA is TGTGCCAGCAGTAACGGCCGTAGGGAGCAGTACTTC.

CDR3 DNA: TGTGCCAGCAGCTTATGGGCAGGATTGAGCTACGAGCAGTACTTC. Its protein product is CASSLWAGLSYEQYF. The chain joins TRBV7-9 to TRBJ2-7, with D uncertain. The germline gives CDR1 SEHNR, CDR2 FQNEAQ (reference sequence). CDR3 length: 15 residues. Trimming removed 2 bases at V and 3 bases at J, with 14 bases between.

This clonotype was picked up a small number of times. The chain couples TRBV6-1 to TRBJ1-1, with no clear D. The V gene lost 10 bases and the J gene lost 1 base, with 13 bases spanning the gap. CDR1 is MNHNS and CDR2 is SASEGT in the germline V gene. The CDR3 totals 13 residues. In nucleotides, the CDR3 is TGTGCCACCTCGTGGGCAGAGAACACTGAAGCTTTCTTT. This translates into CATSWAENTEAFF.

The rearrangement uses TRBV2 and TRBJ2-7; D gene ambiguous. V gave up 4 bases and J gave up 3 bases, with 10 bases separating them. Germline CDR1 and CDR2: SNHLY and FYNNEI. The CDR3 runs 13 residues. The CDR3 DNA follows: TGTGCCAGCAGTGTCTTGCAGAACTACGAGCAGTACTTC. It codes for CASSVLQNYEQYF.

This clonotype showed up just a few times. The CDR3 is CSVGQGARPQHF. For the CDR3, the DNA is TGCAGCGTCGGACAGGGGGCAAGGCCCCAGCATTTT. The chain has TRBV29-1 and TRBJ1-5, with 11 bases matching TRBD1. CDR3 size: 12 residues. Germline CDR1 is SQVTM and CDR2 is ANQGSEA. V shed 6 bases, J shed 9 bases, and the junction held 4 bases outside the gene matches.

This clonotype was observed once. The chain recombines TRBV7-3 with TRBJ2-3; D possibly corresponds to TRBD2 (5 bases). V was pared by 3 bases and J by 0 bases, with 10 bases between. This CDR3 region has 15 residues. Germline CDR1 reads SGHTA; CDR2 reads FQGTGA. The chain's CDR3 is CASSFEGASTDTQYF. The CDR3 DNA follows: TGTGCCAGCAGCTTTGAGGGTGCTAGCACAGATACGCAGTATTTT.

The gene calls are TRBV4-3 and TRBJ1-2, with 7 positions matching TRBD1. Germline values: CDR1 LGHNA, CDR2 YSLEER. CDR3 length equals 12 residues. J was trimmed by 10 bases and V by 3 bases; bases with no gene match: 5. DNA for the CDR3: TGCGCCAGCAGCCATCACACAGGGGACTACACCTTC. Translating it yields CASSHHTGDYTF.

This sequence joins TRBV7-2 and TRBJ2-3; TRBD2 aligns across 10 bases. V was pared by 6 bases and J by 4 bases, with 7 bases of the junction left unmatched. CDR1 is SGHTA, CDR2 FQGNSA, per germline. CDR3 length equals 15 residues. This CDR3 is CASRRSGGAADTQYF. In DNA form, the CDR3 reads TGTGCCAGCAGGAGGAGCGGGGGGGCCGCAGATACGCAGTATTTT.

The gene calls are TRBV9 and TRBJ1-1; D gene unclear. From germline, CDR1 is SGDLS and CDR2 YYNGEE. The CDR3 loop spans 14 amino acids. Trimming shortened V by 3 bases and J by 4 bases, and 13 bases separated the two germline ends. This CDR3 reads CASSAPGVSTEAFF. The CDR3 DNA sequence: TGTGCCAGCAGCGCCCCGGGAGTGAGCACTGAAGCTTTCTTT.